The text below deals with one T cell receptor (beta chain). TCR sequencing used cDNA made by reverse transcription of extracted RNA. The protocol was immunoSEQ multiplex PCR, while the TCRdb copy is restricted to in-frame clones and leaves out a portion. The sample yields roughly 210,000 clones, about 40% seen once. Germline CDR1 is SGHTA and CDR2 is FQGNSA. The CDR3 totals 17 residues. V lost 0 bases and J lost 2, with 17 bases in between. This specimen comes from a study of CD8+ T cells in alopecia areata. Treatment: oral pan-JAK inhibitor, 5-10 mg twice daily. Sequences were derived from CD4+ T cells sorted from blood, sampled around week 37, from a patient treated with tofacitinib. The clonotype comes from a human donor with alopecia areata. The V and J genes are TRBV7-2 and TRBJ2-7, with a tentative D call TRBD1 (6 bases). CDR3 region: CASSLAGAHFDPYEQYF. DNA of the CDR3: TGTGCCAGCAGCTTAGCGGGGGCTCACTTCGACCCCTACGAGCAGTACTTC.